These T cell receptor beta chains were read from a single sample in a study of T cells in Graves' hyperthyroidism and ophthalmopathy. TCRdb re-called the multiplex PCR reads with MiXCR, one entry per CDR3 protein. Among over 350,000 distinct CDR3 sequences listed, approximately 14% were seen once. The sequenced sample was blood. All receptors come from a young man with Graves' ophthalmopathy. Each CDR3 is given with its conserved first and last residue. Fields, in order: CDR3 length, D gene, clone size, J gene, V gene, CDR3 DNA, CDR3 protein. D genes are given only for firm matches. Expanded clones are given a class, and other clones once, few, many or no size at all.

len: 14
d_gene: NA
abundance: NA
j_gene: TRBJ2-7
v_gene: TRBV3-1
CDR3nt: TGTGCCAGCAGCCGAAGTACCAGTCGGTACGAGCAGTACTTC
CDR3aa: CASSRSTSRYEQYF

len: 16
d_gene: NA
abundance: few
j_gene: TRBJ2-1
v_gene: TRBV11-2
CDR3nt: TGTGCCAGCAGCCCTGTGTGGGGGAGAGGCTACAATGAGCAGTTCTTC
CDR3aa: CASSPVWGRGYNEQFF

len: 16
d_gene: TRBD1
abundance: many
j_gene: TRBJ1-2
v_gene: TRBV7-6
CDR3nt: TGTGCCAGCAGCTTCGGACAGGGGGCCGGAGACTATGGCTACACCTTC
CDR3aa: CASSFGQGAGDYGYTF

len: 13
d_gene: NA
abundance: many
j_gene: TRBJ2-3
v_gene: TRBV30
CDR3nt: TGTGCCTGGTCTCCTATCAATACAGATACGCAGTATTTT
CDR3aa: CAWSPINTDTQYF

len: 14
d_gene: TRBD1
abundance: many
j_gene: TRBJ1-6
v_gene: TRBV5-6
CDR3nt: TGTGCCAGCAGCTTGACAGGGGCTCATTCACCCCTCCACTTT
CDR3aa: CASSLTGAHSPLHF

len: 11
d_gene: NA
abundance: NA
j_gene: TRBJ2-7
v_gene: TRBV5-1
CDR3nt: TGCGCCAGCAGGTCATCCCACGAGCAGTACTTC
CDR3aa: CASRSSHEQYF

len: 16
d_gene: NA
abundance: many
j_gene: TRBJ2-7
v_gene: TRBV11-3
CDR3nt: TGTGCCAGCAGCTTAGATCACGGGGCCGCCGCCTACGAGCAGTACTTC
CDR3aa: CASSLDHGAAAYEQYF

len: 15
d_gene: NA
abundance: few
j_gene: TRBJ2-3
v_gene: TRBV7-3
CDR3nt: TGTGCCAGCAGCGATAATGGGCGGTACACAGATACGCAGTATTTT
CDR3aa: CASSDNGRYTDTQYF

len: 16
d_gene: TRBD1
abundance: many
j_gene: TRBJ2-7
v_gene: TRBV7-9
CDR3nt: TGTGCCAGCAGCTTAGAGTTTGGACAGGGTAATTACGAGCAGTACTTC
CDR3aa: CASSLEFGQGNYEQYF

len: 15
d_gene: TRBD1
abundance: once
j_gene: TRBJ2-1
v_gene: TRBV11-2
CDR3nt: TGTGCCAGCAGTCCGACAGGGATGACATTCAATGAGCAGTTCTTC
CDR3aa: CASSPTGMTFNEQFF

len: 14
d_gene: NA
abundance: many
j_gene: TRBJ2-7
v_gene: TRBV5-6
CDR3nt: TGTGCCAGCAGCCCGGGTTGGGGGGCCTACGAGCAGTACTTC
CDR3aa: CASSPGWGAYEQYF

len: 16
d_gene: NA
abundance: many
j_gene: TRBJ1-3
v_gene: TRBV5-5
CDR3nt: TGTGCCAGCAGCTTCGTCGGGGCCAACTCTGGAAACACCATATATTTT
CDR3aa: CASSFVGANSGNTIYF

len: 13
d_gene: NA
abundance: few
j_gene: TRBJ2-6
v_gene: TRBV6-1
CDR3nt: TGTGCCAGCAGCGAGTCTGGGGCCAACGTCCTGACTTTC
CDR3aa: CASSESGANVLTF

len: 18
d_gene: NA
abundance: NA
j_gene: TRBJ2-2
v_gene: TRBV7-6
CDR3nt: TGTGCCAGCAGCTTCAAAGGGGGGGACAGGACCAACACCGGGGAGCTGTTTTTT
CDR3aa: CASSFKGGDRTNTGELFF

len: 19
d_gene: NA
abundance: many
j_gene: TRBJ2-1
v_gene: TRBV20-1
CDR3nt: TGCAGTGCATCTCCGGGACAGGGGAACCTAGCGGGAGGATACAATGAGCAGTTCTTC
CDR3aa: CSASPGQGNLAGGYNEQFF

len: 16
d_gene: TRBD2
abundance: NA
j_gene: TRBJ2-3
v_gene: TRBV2
CDR3nt: TGTGCCGGCAGTGATAGCGGGGCCCTTCCCACAGATACGCAGTATTTT
CDR3aa: CAGSDSGALPTDTQYF

len: 16
d_gene: NA
abundance: many
j_gene: TRBJ1-6
v_gene: TRBV6-1
CDR3nt: TGTGCCAGCAGTGGCCCGAGGGGCTCCTATAATTCACCCCTCCACTTT
CDR3aa: CASSGPRGSYNSPLHF

len: 14
d_gene: TRBD1
abundance: NA
j_gene: TRBJ1-2
v_gene: TRBV7-9
CDR3nt: TGTGCCAGCAGCCTCCGGGACAGGGGGCACGGCTACACCTTC
CDR3aa: CASSLRDRGHGYTF

len: 12
d_gene: TRBD2
abundance: many
j_gene: TRBJ2-1
v_gene: TRBV12-3/TRBV12-4
CDR3nt: TGTGCCAGCAGCTATAGCGGGGGGAAGCAGTTCTTC
CDR3aa: CASSYSGGKQFF

len: 12
d_gene: TRBD2
abundance: NA
j_gene: TRBJ2-1
v_gene: TRBV20-1
CDR3nt: TGCAGTGCTCCTAGCGGGGGGGATGAGCAGTTCTTC
CDR3aa: CSAPSGGDEQFF

len: 16
d_gene: TRBD1
abundance: many
j_gene: TRBJ1-1
v_gene: TRBV11-2
CDR3nt: TGTGCCAGCAGCTTAAGAACCGGACAGGGCTACACTGAAGCTTTCTTT
CDR3aa: CASSLRTGQGYTEAFF

len: 12
d_gene: NA
abundance: NA
j_gene: TRBJ2-7
v_gene: TRBV7-2
CDR3nt: TGTGCCAGCAGCTGGGGACTGATGGAGCAGTACTTC
CDR3aa: CASSWGLMEQYF

len: 14
d_gene: TRBD2
abundance: many
j_gene: TRBJ2-7
v_gene: TRBV6-1
CDR3nt: TGTGCCAGCAGTGGAACTAGCGGGACCCACGAGCAGTACTTC
CDR3aa: CASSGTSGTHEQYF

len: 15
d_gene: TRBD2
abundance: many
j_gene: TRBJ2-7
v_gene: TRBV7-6
CDR3nt: TGTGCCAGCAGCGCACTAGCGGGGTTATCCTACGAGCAGTACTTC
CDR3aa: CASSALAGLSYEQYF

len: 12
d_gene: NA
abundance: many
j_gene: TRBJ2-3
v_gene: TRBV12-3/TRBV12-4
CDR3nt: TGTGCCAGCATGCGGTACACAGATACGCAGTATTTT
CDR3aa: CASMRYTDTQYF

len: 15
d_gene: NA
abundance: many
j_gene: TRBJ2-2
v_gene: TRBV27
CDR3nt: TGTGCCAGCAGTGAAATGACGGGGAAGGCGCGAGAGCTGTTTTTT
CDR3aa: CASSEMTGKARELFF

len: 14
d_gene: NA
abundance: many
j_gene: TRBJ1-5
v_gene: TRBV19
CDR3nt: TGTGCCAGTAGTTGGGGCAGTAGCAATCAGCCCCAGCATTTT
CDR3aa: CASSWGSSNQPQHF

len: 14
d_gene: TRBD2
abundance: few
j_gene: TRBJ2-1
v_gene: TRBV29-1
CDR3nt: TGCAGCGGGGCAGGGACTAGCGGCTACAATGAGCAGTTCTTC
CDR3aa: CSGAGTSGYNEQFF

len: 15
d_gene: TRBD1
abundance: many
j_gene: TRBJ2-3
v_gene: TRBV12-3/TRBV12-4
CDR3nt: TGTGCCAGCAGTTTCCGGACAGGGGGCACAGATACGCAGTATTTT
CDR3aa: CASSFRTGGTDTQYF

len: 15
d_gene: TRBD1
abundance: NA
j_gene: TRBJ2-7
v_gene: TRBV24-1
CDR3nt: TGTGCCACCAGGGGGCCGGGACAGGGGTCCAATGAGCAGTACTTC
CDR3aa: CATRGPGQGSNEQYF

len: 14
d_gene: TRBD1
abundance: few
j_gene: TRBJ2-3
v_gene: TRBV24-1
CDR3nt: TGTACCACCATCGAGACAGGGAACACAGATACGCAGTATTTT
CDR3aa: CTTIETGNTDTQYF

len: 17
d_gene: NA
abundance: few
j_gene: TRBJ2-7
v_gene: TRBV4-1
CDR3nt: TGCGCCAGCAGCCACATAGGGGGGGTGCTTACCCCCTACGAGCAGTACTTC
CDR3aa: CASSHIGGVLTPYEQYF

len: 14
d_gene: NA
abundance: NA
j_gene: TRBJ1-1
v_gene: TRBV10-3
CDR3nt: TGTGCCATCAGTGAGTCCCGGGAAAACACTGAAGCTTTCTTT
CDR3aa: CAISESRENTEAFF